The clone carrying this T cell receptor (beta chain) was found many times. Its specificity is not known. Conversion of TCR transcripts into cDNA relied on 5'RACE template switching, which added a universal primer site and UMIs. TCRdb reanalysed the 5' RACE reads using MiXCR and keeps one entry per CDR3 protein. This table holds 170,000 or so distinct CDR3 sequences, roughly 6.4% found once. This record comes from a study of T cells after yellow fever vaccination. Findings and limits, study-wide: Abundant clonotypes (contaminants from the bulk population) could be present in FACS-sorted repertoires. The CD4 compartment and the CD8 compartment contained a small share of clonotypes in common. Subsequent booster samples again held most clones from primary vaccination (96% CD4, 85% to 90% CD8).

CDR1 and CDR2 (germline): SNHLY, FYNNEI. The CDR3 runs to 13 residues. Trimming cost V 10 bases and J 6 bases; bases outside gene matches: 10. The TCR sequence derives from a young man who received the YFV17D yellow fever vaccine. This chain connects TRBV2 to TRBJ2-7; 9 nucleotides align to TRBD1. The input for sequencing was CD4+ T cells sorted from PBMCs, taken on the day of the first yellow fever vaccination. In DNA, the CDR3 is TGTGCCACCTCGGGACAGGGTTTTTCCGAGCAGTACGTC. It yields the protein CATSGQGFSEQYV.